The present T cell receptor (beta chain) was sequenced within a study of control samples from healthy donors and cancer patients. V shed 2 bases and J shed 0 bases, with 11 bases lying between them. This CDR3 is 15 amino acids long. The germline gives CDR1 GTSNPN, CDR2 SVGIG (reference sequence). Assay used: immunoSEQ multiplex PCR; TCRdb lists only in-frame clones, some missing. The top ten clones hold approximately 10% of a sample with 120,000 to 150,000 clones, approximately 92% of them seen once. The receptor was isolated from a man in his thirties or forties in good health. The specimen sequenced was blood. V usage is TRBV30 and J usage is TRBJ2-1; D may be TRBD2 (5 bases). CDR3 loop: CAWSSDLTSYNEQFF. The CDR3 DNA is TGTGCCTGGAGTTCGGACTTAACCTCCTACAATGAGCAGTTCTTC.